Presented here are 7 T cell receptor beta chains from one specimen sequenced in a study of brain T cells in children with intractable seizures. The assay was immunoSEQ multiplex PCR, and TCRdb's table has in-frame clones only and misses some. The table has about 340,000 clones, roughly 92% seen once. Stated time point: blood from clinic visit 5 months post-surgery; TSC patient then seizure free. Material: peripheral blood, obtained roughly 5 months after surgery. These receptor sequences come from a boy under two years old with tuberous sclerosis and intractable seizures.

A remark on this clone: At the DNA level, this CDR3 is encoded by other sequences in the same sample as well. The CDR3 DNA follows: TGTGCCAGCAGCTTGGGGCAGGGCACTGAAGCTTTCTTT. Translating it yields CASSLGQGTEAFF. The J gene is TRBJ1-1, the V gene TRBV7-9, with TRBD1 as a possible D gene (5 bases). The CDR3 consists of 13 residues. The germline V gene encodes CDR1 SEHNR and CDR2 FQNEAQ (reference sequence). The V end was cut by 3 bases, the J end by 4 bases, with 9 bases between. The variable domain in full, completed from reference TRBV7-9 and TRBJ1-1, reads DTGVSQNPRHKITKRGQNVTFRCDPISEHNRLYWYRQTLGQGPEFLTYFQNEAQLEKSRLLSDRFSAERPKGSFSTLEIQRTEQGDSAMYLCASSLGQGTEAFFGQGTRLTVV.

A single count supports this clone. J is TRBJ2-7 and V is TRBV4-2; maybe TRBD2 (6 bases). V lost 3 bases, J lost 3 bases, and 15 bases lay in between. The CDR3 has 15 residues. Germline CDR1 is LGHNA and CDR2 is YNFKEQ. CDR3 residues: CASSQTGTGGYEQYF. CDR3 DNA sequence: TGTGCCAGCAGCCAGACCGGGACTGGGGGCTACGAGCAGTACTTC.

V is TRBV27 and J is TRBJ1-3; D is unclear. The CDR3 sequence is 13 residues long. Trimming removed 9 bases at V and 0 bases at J, with 9 bases between. Germline V gene sequence: CDR1 MNHEY, CDR2 SMNVEV (reference sequence). CDR3 in DNA: TGTGCCAGTAAGCCTGGCTCTGGAAACACCATATATTTT. Its protein product is CASKPGSGNTIYF.

V gene TRBV6-5 combines with J gene TRBJ1-4; D is unclear. This CDR3 is built from 12 residues. Germline V gene lookup returns CDR1 MNHEY and CDR2 SVGAGI. The CDR3 reads CAAPGFGEKLFF. CDR3 DNA: TGTGCAGCACCGGGCTTTGGGGAAAAACTGTTTTTT.

This chain uses TRBV5-5 with TRBJ1-1, with TRBD1 identical over 8 bases. Trimming cost V 3 bases and J 1 base; bases outside gene matches: 8. Germline V gene sequence: CDR1 SGHKS, CDR2 YYEKEE (reference sequence). The length of the CDR3 is 16 residues. The CDR3 protein is CASSSDRVVRNTEAFF. In nucleotides, the CDR3 is TGTGCCAGCAGCTCGGACAGGGTAGTGCGGAACACTGAAGCTTTCTTT.

CDR3 nucleotide sequence: TGCAGTGCTAGATGGAGGAACGAGCAGTACTTC. This sequence encodes CSARWRNEQYF. The J gene is TRBJ2-7, the V gene TRBV20-1; tentative D call: TRBD2 (5 bases). Trimming shortened V by 2 bases and J by 5 bases, and 7 bases separated the two germline ends. This CDR3 contains 11 residues. The germline V gene has CDR1 DFQATT and CDR2 SNEGSKA (reference sequence).

The rearrangement links TRBV4-1 to TRBJ2-1, with 8 bases lining up with TRBD2. This CDR3 has 17 amino acids. The germline V gene has CDR1 MGHRA and CDR2 YSYEKL. The ends lost 2 bases at V and 6 bases at J; junction bases unmatched: 12. This CDR3 is CASSQWNGRALTNEQFF. The CDR3 coding sequence is TGCGCCAGCAGCCAATGGAACGGGAGGGCCCTGACCAATGAGCAGTTCTTC.